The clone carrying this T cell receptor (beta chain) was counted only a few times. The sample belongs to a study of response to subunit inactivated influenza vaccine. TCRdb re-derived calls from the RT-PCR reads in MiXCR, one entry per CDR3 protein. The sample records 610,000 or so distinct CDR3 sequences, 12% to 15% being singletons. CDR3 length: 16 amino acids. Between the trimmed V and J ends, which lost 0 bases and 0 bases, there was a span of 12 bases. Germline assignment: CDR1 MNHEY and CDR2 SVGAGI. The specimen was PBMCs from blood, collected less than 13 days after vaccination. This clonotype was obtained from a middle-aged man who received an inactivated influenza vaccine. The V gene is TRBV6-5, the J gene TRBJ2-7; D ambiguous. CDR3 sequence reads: CASSYSTPGSSYEQYF. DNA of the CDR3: TGTGCCAGCAGTTACTCGACTCCAGGAAGCTCCTACGAGCAGTACTTC.